This is a list of T cell receptor beta chains from one sample in a study of T cells in Graves' hyperthyroidism and ophthalmopathy. Each CDR3 protein is one row after TCRdb ran MiXCR on the multiplex PCR reads. Of around 500,000 distinct CDR3 sequences listed, approximately 15% are singletons. The sequencing sample was made of blood. These receptor sequences come from a woman between 40 and 50 years old with Graves' hyperthyroidism. Both conserved end residues are part of each CDR3. A D gene is named only where the DNA matches it firmly. Some rows mark clone size as missing; the rest say once, few, many or name a class of expanded clone.

TRBV6-1	many	-	TRBJ1-2	CASRDPGRINYGYTF	TGTGCCAGCAGGGATCCGGGACGGATTAACTATGGCTACACCTTC
TRBV13	-	-	TRBJ2-3	CASSLGLLDTDTQYF	TGTGCCAGCAGCTTAGGCTTGCTCGACACAGATACGCAGTATTTT
TRBV20-1	many	TRBD2	TRBJ2-1	CSARVGTSGQEKQFF	TGCAGTGCTAGAGTAGGGACTAGCGGCCAAGAGAAGCAGTTCTTC
TRBV11-2	-	TRBD1	TRBJ1-4	CAGSLRGLSNEKLFF	TGTGCCGGCAGCCTCAGGGGGCTGAGTAATGAAAAACTGTTTTTT
TRBV10-3	few	TRBD2	TRBJ2-3	CAISESTSGTSTDTQYF	TGTGCCATCAGTGAGTCGACTAGCGGGACTAGCACAGATACGCAGTATTTT
TRBV5-1	many	-	TRBJ2-7	CASSLGSGQSYEQYF	TGCGCCAGCAGCTTGGGATCTGGACAGTCCTACGAGCAGTACTTC
TRBV20-1	few	TRBD1	TRBJ1-1	CSARLNRGGNTEAFF	TGCAGTGCTAGACTGAACAGGGGCGGGAACACTGAAGCTTTCTTT
TRBV28	many	TRBD1	TRBJ1-5	CASSLPGDSQPQHF	TGTGCCAGCAGTTTGCCAGGGGACAGTCAGCCCCAGCATTTT
TRBV20-1	many	-	TRBJ1-5	CSAITGSGNQPQHF	TGCAGTGCTATCACAGGGTCGGGCAATCAGCCCCAGCATTTT
TRBV10-3	few	-	TRBJ2-3	CAISAPDTQYF	TGTGCCATCAGTGCTCCAGATACGCAGTATTTT
TRBV9	many	-	TRBJ1-1	CASSVEGQNTEAFF	TGTGCCAGCAGCGTAGAGGGACAGAACACTGAAGCTTTCTTT
TRBV30	few	TRBD1	TRBJ1-6	CAWSVLSGGRSPLHF	TGTGCCTGGAGTGTACTGTCAGGGGGCAGATCACCCCTCCACTTT
TRBV20-1	-	TRBD2	TRBJ2-7	CSALGGLAGRYEQYF	TGCAGTGCCCTAGGCGGGCTAGCGGGAAGGTACGAGCAGTACTTC
TRBV28	-	TRBD2	TRBJ2-7	CASTSRGLAGGPSYEQYF	TGTGCCAGCACCAGCAGGGGACTAGCGGGAGGTCCCTCCTACGAGCAGTACTTC
TRBV14	-	-	TRBJ2-6	CASSQEIRRDTNVLTF	TGTGCCAGCAGCCAAGAGATCAGGAGGGACACCAACGTCCTGACTTTC
TRBV6-1	many	-	TRBJ2-5	CASRLQVQETQYF	TGTGCCAGCAGATTACAAGTACAAGAGACCCAGTACTTC
TRBV20-1	-	-	TRBJ1-3	CSARQQGTGNTIYF	TGCAGTGCTAGACAACAGGGTACTGGAAACACCATATATTTT
TRBV4-1	-	-	TRBJ2-1	CASSQDWNEQFF	TGCGCCAGCAGCCAAGATTGGAATGAGCAGTTCTTC
TRBV2	many	TRBD2	TRBJ2-2	CASTLTEWTSGTPNTGELFF	TGTGCCAGCACCCTCACTGAATGGACTAGCGGGACCCCGAACACCGGGGAGCTGTTTTTT
TRBV7-2	many	TRBD2	TRBJ2-7	CASSLVAGEYEQYF	TGTGCCAGCAGCTTAGTAGCGGGAGAATACGAGCAGTACTTC
TRBV18	many	TRBD1	TRBJ2-5	CASSPERTGVGETQYF	TGTGCCAGCTCACCAGAACGGACAGGAGTAGGAGAGACCCAGTACTTC
TRBV7-9	many	-	TRBJ2-3	CASSFQSTDTQYF	TGTGCCAGCAGTTTTCAGAGCACAGATACGCAGTATTTT
TRBV24-1	many	-	TRBJ1-2	CATSDSGTNYGYTF	TGTGCCACCAGTGATTCAGGGACTAACTATGGCTACACCTTC
TRBV7-2	few	-	TRBJ2-5	CASSPDRWLADQETQYF	TGTGCCAGCAGCCCAGACAGGTGGCTAGCAGACCAAGAGACCCAGTACTTC
TRBV6-5	many	TRBD1	TRBJ2-7	CASSTRDRAPYEQYF	TGTGCCAGCAGTACCCGAGACAGGGCCCCCTACGAGCAGTACTTC
TRBV7-8	many	-	TRBJ2-7	CASSGVHSGEQYF	TGTGCCAGCAGCGGAGTTCACTCGGGGGAGCAGTACTTC
TRBV15	many	-	TRBJ2-5	CATSRDRPGEETQYF	TGTGCCACCAGCAGAGACCGACCTGGGGAAGAGACCCAGTACTTC
TRBV7-9	-	TRBD2	TRBJ2-1	CASSPPSAGGLSEQFF	TGTGCCAGCAGCCCCCCGTCGGCGGGAGGGCTTAGTGAGCAGTTCTTC
TRBV7-8	many	-	TRBJ2-6	CASLGTGANVLTF	TGTGCTTCCCTCGGGACTGGGGCCAACGTCCTGACTTTC
TRBV20-1	few	-	TRBJ2-2	CSARLGTYTGELFF	TGCAGTGCTAGACTAGGGACATACACCGGGGAGCTGTTTTTT
TRBV20-1	few	-	TRBJ1-1	CSARAGGNTEAFF	TGCAGTGCTAGAGCCGGGGGGAACACTGAAGCTTTCTTT
TRBV7-6	few	TRBD1	TRBJ1-2	CASSPDRGQANYGYTF	TGTGCCAGCAGCCCGGACAGGGGGCAGGCTAACTATGGCTACACCTTC
TRBV20-1	many	-	TRBJ2-3	CSARDLGRDTDTQYF	TGCAGTGCTAGAGATCTGGGCAGAGACACAGATACGCAGTATTTT
TRBV27	many	-	TRBJ2-6	CASSPGHSSSGANVLTF	TGTGCCAGCAGTCCGGGACACTCAAGCTCTGGGGCCAACGTCCTGACTTTC
TRBV27	many	TRBD1	TRBJ1-4	CASQDRGRDNEKLFF	TGTGCCAGCCAGGACAGGGGTCGGGATAATGAAAAACTGTTTTTT
TRBV6-1	many	TRBD2	TRBJ2-3	CASSRRGLAGDTQYF	TGTGCCAGCAGTCGTAGAGGACTAGCGGGAGATACGCAGTATTTT
TRBV7-2	many	-	TRBJ2-5	CASSLSWGPQETQYF	TGTGCCAGCAGCTTGAGTTGGGGACCCCAAGAGACCCAGTACTTC
TRBV30	few	TRBD2	TRBJ2-1	CAWSVSLFLGRANSGGEQFF	TGTGCCTGGAGTGTATCCCTATTTTTGGGGAGGGCCAATAGTGGAGGTGAGCAGTTCTTC
TRBV7-2	few	TRBD2	TRBJ2-3	CASSPGLAGQYF	TGTGCCAGCAGCCCGGGACTAGCCGGGCAGTATTTT
TRBV29-1	-	TRBD1	TRBJ2-5	CSVAGGQGIKTQYF	TGCAGCGTTGCAGGGGGACAGGGTATCAAGACCCAGTACTTC
TRBV12-3/TRBV12-4	many	TRBD1	TRBJ1-1	CASTTGGSMNTEAFF	TGTGCCAGCACCACAGGGGGCTCTATGAACACTGAAGCTTTCTTT
TRBV27	many	TRBD1	TRBJ2-7	CASSFGRGPYEQYF	TGTGCCAGCAGTTTTGGTAGGGGGCCCTACGAGCAGTACTTC
TRBV28	-	-	TRBJ2-2	CASSSYSWDINTGELFF	TGTGCCAGCAGTTCTTATTCCTGGGACATTAACACCGGGGAGCTGTTTTTT
TRBV13	many	TRBD1	TRBJ1-5	CASSLGQGPQHF	TGTGCCAGCAGCTTGGGACAGGGCCCCCAGCATTTT
TRBV3-1	few	-	TRBJ2-2	CASSQVGLGSSVYTGELFF	TGTGCCAGCAGCCAAGTGGGTTTGGGTTCAAGTGTGTACACCGGGGAGCTGTTTTTT
TRBV12-3/TRBV12-4	-	-	TRBJ1-3	CASETAGSFSGNTIYF	TGTGCCAGCGAAACAGCTGGGAGCTTCTCTGGAAACACCATATATTTT
TRBV20-1	many	-	TRBJ2-1	CSATTSSLYNEQFF	TGCAGTGCTACGACCAGCAGCCTCTACAATGAGCAGTTCTTC
TRBV7-3	few	-	TRBJ2-1	CASSGGLGGEQFF	TGTGCCAGCAGCGGGGGTTTGGGTGGTGAGCAGTTCTTC
TRBV19	few	-	TRBJ2-1	CASSIGTPNYNEQFF	TGTGCCAGTAGTATAGGGACTCCTAACTACAATGAGCAGTTCTTC
TRBV5-4	few	TRBD2	TRBJ2-3	CASSLVGAGGLAGGTDTQYF	TGTGCCAGCAGCTTGGTGGGGGCGGGGGGACTAGCGGGAGGTACTGATACGCAGTATTTT
TRBV4-1	few	-	TRBJ1-3	CASSQDIRHGVGSTGNTIYF	TGCGCCAGCAGCCAAGATATACGGCACGGGGTGGGTTCCACTGGAAACACCATATATTTT
TRBV2	-	-	TRBJ1-4	CASGAAAREKLFF	TGTGCCAGCGGGGCTGCCGCCCGGGAAAAACTGTTTTTT
TRBV28	-	-	TRBJ2-2	CASSFAGPGELFF	TGTGCCAGCAGTTTCGCGGGACCCGGGGAGCTGTTTTTT